These 3 T cell receptor beta chains originate from one sample sequenced in a study of T cell repertoires in aging, cancer and after chemotherapy. TCR beta rearrangements were amplified from peripheral blood genomic DNA. Multiplex touch-down PCR with TRB-A/B primers amplified rearranged V-D-J TRB sequences. Each CDR3 protein gets one entry after TCRdb re-called the multiplex PCR reads with MiXCR. This table has just under 2,500 distinct CDR3 sequences, around 24% appearing once. Sequenced sample: blood. The source is a human donor with a solid tumor.

The chain has TRBV12-3 or TRBV12-4 and TRBJ1-2; 7 bases line up with TRBD1. The CDR3 is 13 amino acids. The V segment lost 3 bases and the J segment 2 bases; nucleotides outside the gene matches: 0. CDR3 loop: CASSLTGNYGYTF. CDR3 in DNA: TGTGCCAGCAGTTTGACAGGGAACTATGGCTACACCTTC.

This clonotype is medium-sized within its sample. V gene TRBV10-2 combines with J gene TRBJ2-1, with 11 bases matching TRBD2. CDR1 is WSHSY, CDR2 SAAADI, per germline. The length of the CDR3 is 14 residues. V shed 4 bases, J shed 6 bases, and the junction held 2 bases outside the gene matches. The CDR3 DNA reads TGCGCCAGCAGTGGACTAGCGGGGTTCAATGAGCAGTTCTTC. This encodes CASSGLAGFNEQFF.

Note on this clonotype: A much larger clone is a single base away; this may be a read error. This chain uses TRBV7-2 with TRBJ1-3; D might be TRBD1 (6 bases). CDR1 and CDR2 from the germline V gene are SGHTA and FQGNSA. This CDR3 contains 17 residues. Here the CDR3 reads CASSLGAGVISGNNIYF. CDR3 DNA: TGTGCCAGCAGCTTAGGGGCAGGGGTAATCTCTGGAAACAACATATATTTT.